This TCR beta chain was obtained from a study of regulatory T cells in long-lasting Graves disease. Overall study results and limits: The study found TRBV28, TRBJ1-2 and TRBJ2-5 favored in persistent disease.

CDR3 length equals 15 residues. From germline, CDR1 is LNHDA and CDR2 SQIVND (reference sequence). V was clipped by 6 bases and J by 4 bases; unmatched bases: 9. Sequencing libraries for TCR beta were prepared with iRepertoire HTBI primers and Arm-PCR of CDR3 regions. TCRdb analysed the multiplex PCR reads with MiXCR anew, one entry per CDR3 protein. The sample has 250,000 or so distinct CDR3 sequences, approximately 20% seen once. Specified time point: newly diagnosed GD, antithyroid drugs for less than 3 months. Construction of the TCR library relied on RNA isolated from PBMCs. Patients of an endocrinology department in Xi'an, China, were included. This clonotype was recorded many times. No antigen is known for it. The same specimen was also included in a second study, on T cells in Graves' hyperthyroidism and ophthalmopathy. Turning to that study: Newly diagnosed patients aged 18 to 65 had hyperthyroidism of under 2 months' duration.

This sample comprised peripheral blood mononuclear cells (PBMCs), obtained at new diagnosis, from a patient treated with antithyroid drugs. The chain couples TRBV19 to TRBJ2-5, with 9 bases lining up with TRBD1. The TCR sequence derives from a woman between 25 and 40 years old with Graves disease. As DNA, the CDR3 is TGTGCCAGTAGCGGACAGGGGCGCAAGGGAGAGACCCAGTACTTC. Translating it yields CASSGQGRKGETQYF.